This record looks at one T cell receptor beta chain sequence and its context. The target of this receptor is not known. One base away there is no much larger clone; base qualities are not given. This sample is part of a study of vaccination effects on CD4 cells after COVID-19 (dated by TCRdb to the early 2020s). The study in broad terms: The ViraFEST assay stimulated PBMC with viral peptide pools and then used TCR sequencing to identify antigen-specific CD4+ T cell clonotypes by expansion. Two million PBMC per well were cultured in IMDM with about 4.8% human AB serum, 10 IU/ml IL-2 and gentamicin, plus 10 ug/ml peptides. Cultures from other donors in the study were sequenced with the Oncomine TCR Beta short-read assay on an Illumina iSeq 100. SARS-CoV-2 spike-specific CD4+ TCR repertoires were compared before and after mRNA vaccination in COVID-19 convalescent patients and in infection-naive vaccine recipients. A total of 10 COVID-19 convalescent patients and 4 SARS-CoV-2-naive healthy vaccine recipients were included in the full study. Across the study, the median time from the second dose to post-vaccine sampling was 72 days (range 14 to 241). Overall study outcomes, separate from this receptor: Only a small number of convalescent patients were included, and no early post-infection timepoints were available, which limited the study. Marked clonal contraction was observed in both infection-induced and vaccine-induced clones at late post-vaccination timepoints, consistent with waning T cell responses. In healthy vaccine recipients, vaccine-induced clones were almost all SARS-CoV-2 mono-reactive, with only 1 of 255 being cross-reactive with common cold coronaviruses.

Libraries were constructed by the immunoSEQ multiplex PCR assay. TCR beta CDR3 sequencing was performed on DNA from the cultured, isolated CD4+ T cells. The authors' analysis ran thus. Non-productive TCR sequences were removed and reads were trimmed to the CDR3 region, keeping CDR3s of at least 7 amino acids. The MANAFEST web app was used to pick out antigen-specific clonotypes by comparing their expansion in peptide wells with that in reference cultures. For clones to be considered positive, expansion at FDR<0.05 versus reference and all other wells, an odds ratio above 5, and a frequency above 0.1% in two replicate wells were required. Clonotypes significantly expanded in SARS-CoV-2 spike wells and in at least one common cold coronavirus spike condition were defined as cross-reactive. Using the stringdist R package, CDR3 similarity was measured by Levenshtein distance, and unrooted trees were constructed with ape in R 3.6.1. This immuneACCESS table, as held by TCRdb, lists in-frame sequences with V and J called but not all clones. Of the missing ones, under half trace to an unresolved V gene in checked studies; the others have no known cause. The DNA was the basis for D and trimming; V, J and clone size are from that table. This sample has around 66,000 clones in its table, and around two thirds of those were observed once. Under 2.5% of the sample goes to the ten largest clones.

After approximately 11 days of culture, CD4+ T cells were isolated with the EasySep CD4+ T cell isolation kit. Two doses of either the BNT162b2 or the mRNA-1273 mRNA SARS-CoV-2 vaccine were administered to participants. The absence of prior SARS-CoV-2 infection in healthy vaccine recipients was confirmed by negative nucleocapsid antibodies before and after vaccination. On days 3 and 7, half of the culture medium was replaced with fresh IL-2-containing medium. Unless noted otherwise, every peptide stimulation condition was cultured in triplicate wells. Using Ficoll-Paque Plus gradient centrifugation, PBMC were separated from whole blood and then either used fresh or cryopreserved at -140C. The QIAamp micro DNA kit was used to extract genomic DNA from the cultured CD4+ T cells. The receptor was derived from a human donor who received a COVID-19 vaccine. The sequences come from CD4+ T cells from PBMCs cultured without peptide, collected after COVID-19 vaccination.

The CDR3 reads as follows: CATSDPGTSGNTIYF. The sequence in DNA is TGTGCCACCAGTGACCCCGGGACCTCTGGAAACACCATATATTTT. Here the chain combines TRBV24-1 and TRBJ1-3; the best D guess is TRBD1, with 5 bases matching. Taken from cysteine to phenylalanine, the CDR3 has 15 residues. The sequence is cut down to CDR3 DNA, 45 bases in frame from base 1. V sheds 4 bases and J sheds 0 bases, leaving 9 bases between their ends. Looking up the germline V gene yields CDR1 KGHDR and CDR2 SFDVKD.